The next 26 T cell receptor beta chains were all read from a single sample in a study of identical twins. MiXCR, applied by TCRdb to the 5' RACE reads, yields one record per CDR3 protein. The repertoire holds under 250,000 distinct CDR3 sequences, about 13% seen once, with under 4.5% in the top ten. These data also formed part of another study, on yellow fever vaccine responses in identical twins.

The sample comprised memory (CD45RO+) T cells sorted from blood. Every receptor here comes from a woman aged 18-29 years in good health.

The chain combines TRBV30 with TRBJ2-1; D possibly corresponds to TRBD2 (6 bases). The length of the CDR3 is 17 residues. Between the trimmed V and J ends, which lost 4 bases and 1 base, there was a span of 20 bases. Germline V gene data show CDR1 as GTSNPN and CDR2 as SVGIG (reference sequence). CDR3 in amino acids: CAWIPRGSGGSYNEQFF. The CDR3 region has the DNA TGTGCCTGGATCCCCCGTGGTAGCGGAGGTTCCTACAATGAGCAGTTCTTC.

This clonotype has a handful of counts. This sequence joins TRBV12-3 or TRBV12-4 and TRBJ2-1, with D perhaps TRBD1 (5 bases). Trimming pared 2 bases from V and 8 bases from J, leaving 16 bases between. This CDR3 has 15 amino acids. The DNA of the CDR3 is TGTGCCAGCAGTTTAATTACAGGATCCCCGGATGAGCAGTTCTTC. As protein: CASSLITGSPDEQFF.

At least ten counts were recorded for this clonotype. V gene TRBV12-3 or TRBV12-4 combines with J gene TRBJ2-7, with D perhaps matching TRBD1 (6 bases). The length of the CDR3 is 14 residues. Trimming removed 6 bases at V and 2 bases at J, with 14 bases between. As DNA, the CDR3 is TGTGCCAGCAGCCATACAGGGTCTGCCTACGAGCAGTACTTC. This encodes CASSHTGSAYEQYF.

The rearrangement joins TRBV11-2 to TRBJ2-2; TRBD1 is a possible D gene (5 bases). Deletions cut 4 bases from V and 2 bases from J, with 11 bases between. In germline, CDR1 is SGHAT, CDR2 FQNNGV. CDR3 length: 15 amino acids. CDR3 bases: TGTGCCAGCAGCTCCTGGACACATAACACCGGGGAGCTGTTTTTT. Protein sequence: CASSSWTHNTGELFF.

Many counts were recorded for this clonotype. The genes are TRBV7-6 and TRBJ2-2; D is uncertain. Germline CDR1 reads SGHVS; CDR2 reads FNYEAQ. The CDR3 consists of 14 residues. Trimming left V 1 base short and J 6 bases short, with 9 bases between. The chain's CDR3 is CASSLGSVAGELFF. DNA of the CDR3: TGTGCCAGCAGCTTAGGGAGCGTGGCCGGGGAGCTGTTTTTT.

This clonotype was picked up many times. This chain joins TRBV5-1 and TRBJ2-1, with D unresolved. This CDR3 spans 13 amino acids. Germline assignment: CDR1 SGHRS and CDR2 YFSETQ. The V gene lost 4 bases and the J gene lost 9 bases, with 14 bases spanning the gap. Here the CDR3 DNA reads TGCGCCAGCAGCCCCCGACCGGCGCGTGAGCAGTTCTTC. This gives the protein CASSPRPAREQFF.

In this sample, this clonotype turned up many times. J is TRBJ2-7 and V is TRBV5-1; no reliable D call. The CDR3 runs to 14 residues. Germline CDR1 and CDR2: SGHRS and YFSETQ. Trimming stripped 4 bases from V and 2 bases from J, with 13 bases between. This CDR3 reads CASSPESSTYEQYF. The DNA of the CDR3 is TGCGCCAGCAGCCCTGAAAGTTCCACCTACGAGCAGTACTTC.

This clonotype was seen a handful of times. The V and J genes are TRBV7-2 and TRBJ2-2; D is undetermined. Germline values: CDR1 SGHTA, CDR2 FQGNSA. The CDR3 covers 16 residues. V was trimmed by 5 bases and J by 5 bases, leaving 18 bases between them. Here the CDR3 reads CASSPSYELGTGELFF. CDR3 coding DNA: TGTGCCAGCAGCCCCTCTTACGAGCTCGGAACCGGGGAGCTGTTTTTT.

The rearrangement joins TRBV4-2 to TRBJ2-6, with 12 positions matching TRBD1. V trimming: 3 bases; J trimming: 4 bases; junction bases outside the gene matches: 10. CDR3 length: 19 amino acids. Germline CDR1 is LGHNA and CDR2 is YNFKEQ. CDR3: CASSQNPGQGAGGANVLTF. In nucleotides, the CDR3 is TGTGCCAGCAGCCAGAATCCGGGACAGGGGGCGGGAGGGGCCAACGTCCTGACTTTC.

This clonotype was found many times. The chain couples TRBV7-2 to TRBJ2-1; 7 bases are a match to TRBD2. V lost 5 bases, J lost 7 bases, and 11 bases stayed unmatched. The CDR3 sequence is 15 residues long. Germline V gene data show CDR1 as SGHTA and CDR2 as FQGNSA. The CDR3 bases are TGTGCCAGCAGCCCCGGACTAGGGAGGGGTAATGAGCAGTTCTTC. It yields the protein CASSPGLGRGNEQFF. Complete variable domain (other parts from reference TRBV7-2 and TRBJ2-1): GAGVSQSPSNKVTEKGKDVELRCDPISGHTALYWYRQSLGQGLEFLIYFQGNSAPDKSGLPSDRFSAERTGGSVSTLTIQRTQQEDSAVYLCASSPGLGRGNEQFFGPGTRLTVL.

In its sample, this clonotype was seen a few times. The chain is built from TRBV20-1 and TRBJ2-2, with 9 bases fitting TRBD1. The germline V gene has CDR1 DFQATT and CDR2 SNEGSKA (reference sequence). The CDR3 is 14 amino acids. The V and J ends lost 7 bases and 2 bases, in that order; junction bases with no gene match: 5. The CDR3 bases are TGCAGTGTACCGGGACAGGGAAACACCGGGGAGCTGTTTTTT. The encoded protein is CSVPGQGNTGELFF.

This clonotype turned up a few times. V and J are TRBV15 and TRBJ2-2; TRBD2 is a possible D gene (5 bases). V lost 5 bases to trimming and J lost 3 bases, with 10 bases between them. CDR3 size: 14 residues. Germline CDR1 is LNHNV and CDR2 is YYDKDF (reference sequence). The CDR3: CATSRGGDTGELFF. CDR3 in DNA: TGTGCCACCAGCCGCGGAGGCGACACCGGGGAGCTGTTTTTT.

The chain has TRBV5-1 and TRBJ2-3; D is possibly TRBD2 (6 bases). The CDR3 is made up of 16 amino acids. Trimming shortened V by 2 bases and J by 4 bases, and 17 bases separated the two germline ends. CDR1 is SGHRS and CDR2 is YFSETQ in the germline V gene. This CDR3 is CASSFGGTPASDTQYF. As DNA, the CDR3 is TGCGCCAGCAGCTTCGGCGGGACTCCCGCCTCAGATACGCAGTATTTT.

J is TRBJ2-3 and V is TRBV5-1; 10 nucleotides match TRBD1. The CDR3 length is 17 residues. With 3 bases clipped from V and 4 bases from J, the junction kept 11 bases outside the gene matches. Looked up from germline, CDR1 is SGHRS and CDR2 is YFSETQ. The CDR3: CASSWGDRGSVADTQYF. The CDR3 nucleotides are TGCGCCAGCAGCTGGGGGGACAGGGGATCTGTGGCAGATACGCAGTATTTT.

This clonotype occurred a few times. The rearrangement uses TRBV3-1 and TRBJ2-3; the match to TRBD1 covers 7 bases. CDR1 is LGHDT, CDR2 YNNKEL, per germline (reference sequence). Trimming took 6 bases from V and 6 from J; bases not matched to a gene: 6. The CDR3 length is 13 residues. The DNA of the CDR3 is TGTGCCAGCAGGGACAGGTCGTTGGATACGCAGTATTTT. Residues: CASRDRSLDTQYF.

This clonotype came up a few times. V is TRBV6-4 and J is TRBJ2-7; 7 nucleotides agree with TRBD2. V lost 9 bases to trimming and J lost 12 bases; unmatched junction nucleotides: 8. The CDR3 consists of 10 residues. The germline V gene has CDR1 MRHNA and CDR2 SNTAGT. The CDR3 region is CASNPGLSYF. The CDR3 bases are TGTGCCAGTAACCCGGGACTATCGTACTTC.

This clonotype was picked up a small number of times. The rearrangement joins TRBV28 to TRBJ2-6, with TRBD1 matching 12 bases. The germline CDR1 and CDR2 sequences are MDHEN and SYDVKM. The CDR3 consists of 20 residues. With 5 bases clipped from V and 1 base from J, the junction kept 12 bases outside the gene matches. CDR3 sequence: CASSPGQGAWYRSGANVLTF. CDR3 in DNA: TGTGCCAGCAGTCCGGGACAGGGGGCTTGGTATAGGTCTGGGGCCAACGTCCTGACTTTC.

This chain connects TRBV20-1 to TRBJ2-7, with 10 bases aligning to TRBD2. CDR3 length: 15 residues. Germline CDR1 is DFQATT and CDR2 is SNEGSKA (reference sequence). Trimming cost V 5 bases and J 2 bases; bases outside gene matches: 9. As DNA, the CDR3 is TGCAGTGCTTTACACAGACTAGCGGGTCCCTACGAGCAGTACTTC. Translation gives CSALHRLAGPYEQYF.

V is TRBV15 and J is TRBJ1-5; D unresolved. This CDR3 has 15 residues. Between the trimmed V and J ends, which lost 2 bases and 2 bases, there was a span of 10 bases. Germline V gives CDR1 LNHNV, CDR2 YYDKDF (reference sequence). For the CDR3, the DNA is TGTGCCACCAGCAGATTGTCCGCGGGCAATCAGCCCCAGCATTTT. Residues: CATSRLSAGNQPQHF. Supplemented by reference TRBV15 and TRBJ1-5, the full variable domain reads DAMVIQNPRYQVTQFGKPVTLSCSQTLNHNVMYWYQQKSSQAPKLLFHYYDKDFNNEADTPDNFQSRRPNTSFCFLDIRSPGLGDTAMYLCATSRLSAGNQPQHFGDGTRLSIL.

Only a few counts were recorded for this clonotype. This chain joins TRBV7-2 and TRBJ2-3; D tentatively fits TRBD1 or TRBD2 (5 bases each). V lost 5 bases and J lost 1, with 10 bases in between. Germline loops: CDR1 SGHTA, CDR2 FQGNSA. CDR3 length equals 14 residues. The CDR3 spells CASSIGTRTDTQYF. DNA for the CDR3: TGTGCCAGCAGCATCGGGACCCGCACAGATACGCAGTATTTT.

The rearrangement joins TRBV6-1 to TRBJ2-2; 8 positions agree with TRBD1. V lost 6 bases to trimming and J lost 2 bases; unmatched junction nucleotides: 5. Germline values: CDR1 MNHNS, CDR2 SASEGT. The CDR3 is made up of 15 amino acids. The CDR3 coding sequence is TGTGCCAGCAGCTTCGACAGGGGAAACACCGGGGAGCTGTTTTTT. Its protein is CASSFDRGNTGELFF.

The J gene is TRBJ1-1, the V gene TRBV5-1; no definite D call. Trimming shortened V by 4 bases and J by 2 bases, and 12 bases separated the two germline ends. This CDR3 has 14 residues. Germline V lookup: CDR1 SGHRS, CDR2 YFSETQ. The CDR3 nucleotides read TGCGCCAGCAGCCCGTGGACTGAAAACACTGAAGCTTTCTTT. Protein product: CASSPWTENTEAFF.

This clonotype came up a few times. V is TRBV2 and J is TRBJ2-5, with D possibly TRBD2 on 5 matching bases. CDR3 length equals 14 residues. V was cut by 2 bases and J by 5 bases, with 12 bases left in between. In germline, CDR1 is SNHLY, CDR2 FYNNEI. The CDR3 protein is CASSEMLAGETQYF. CDR3 nucleotides: TGTGCCAGCAGTGAAATGCTAGCCGGTGAGACCCAGTACTTC.

This clonotype showed up many times. The V and J genes are TRBV7-2 and TRBJ1-5; no clear D gene. The CDR3 spans 13 residues. Germline CDR1 reads SGHTA; CDR2 reads FQGNSA. The V end was cut by 3 bases, the J end by 1 base, with 4 bases between. The CDR3 loop is CASSLASNQPQHF. CDR3 nucleotide sequence: TGTGCCAGCAGCTTGGCGAGCAATCAGCCCCAGCATTTT.

This clonotype has only a few counts. The chain carries TRBV2 and TRBJ2-3; no firm D call. V was trimmed by 7 bases and J by 2 bases, leaving 13 bases between them. The CDR3 length is 14 residues. Germline V CDR1 and CDR2: SNHLY, FYNNEI. The CDR3 spells CASTSVGYTDTQYF. CDR3 bases: TGTGCCAGCACCTCGGTAGGATACACAGATACGCAGTATTTT.

This clonotype was counted only a few times. The chain joins TRBV7-9 to TRBJ2-7; a weak D match, TRBD1 (6 bases). CDR1 is SEHNR and CDR2 is FQNEAQ in the germline V gene (reference sequence). This CDR3 region has 14 residues. Trimming removed 8 bases at V and 0 bases at J, with 14 bases between. The CDR3 DNA reads TGTGCCAGCGGCAGGGGTTTGGGCTCCTACGAGCAGTACTTC. Translating it yields CASGRGLGSYEQYF.